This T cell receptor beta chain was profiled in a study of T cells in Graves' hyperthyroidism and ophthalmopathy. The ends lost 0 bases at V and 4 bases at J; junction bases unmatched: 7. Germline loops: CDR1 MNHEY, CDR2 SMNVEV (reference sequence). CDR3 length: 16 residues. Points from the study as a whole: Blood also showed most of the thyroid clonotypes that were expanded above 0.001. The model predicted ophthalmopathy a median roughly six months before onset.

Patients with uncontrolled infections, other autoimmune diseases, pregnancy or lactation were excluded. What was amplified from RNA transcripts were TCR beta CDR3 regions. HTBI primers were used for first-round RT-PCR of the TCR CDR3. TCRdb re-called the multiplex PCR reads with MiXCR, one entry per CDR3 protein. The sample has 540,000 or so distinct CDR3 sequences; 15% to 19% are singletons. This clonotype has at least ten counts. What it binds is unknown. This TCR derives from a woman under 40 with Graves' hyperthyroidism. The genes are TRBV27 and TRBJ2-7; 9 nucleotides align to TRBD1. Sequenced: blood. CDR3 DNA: TGTGCCAGCAGTTTATCTGGGACAGGGTACGAATACGAGCAGTACTTC. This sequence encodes CASSLSGTGYEYEQYF.